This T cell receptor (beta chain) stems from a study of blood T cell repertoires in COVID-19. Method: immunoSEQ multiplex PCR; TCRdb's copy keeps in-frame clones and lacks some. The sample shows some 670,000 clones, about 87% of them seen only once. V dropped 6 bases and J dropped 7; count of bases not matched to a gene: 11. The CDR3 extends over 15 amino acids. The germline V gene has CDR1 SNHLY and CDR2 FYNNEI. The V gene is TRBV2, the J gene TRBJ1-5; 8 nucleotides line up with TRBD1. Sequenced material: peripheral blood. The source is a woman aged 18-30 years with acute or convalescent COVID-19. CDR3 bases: TGTGCCAGCAGAGGGACAGGTTCCTTCCCCCAGCCCCAGCATTTT. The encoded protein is CASRGTGSFPQPQHF.